Listed here are 8 T cell receptor beta chains from one sample, sequenced in a study of T cell responses to AZD1222 COVID-19 vaccine. The data were produced by immunoSEQ multiplex PCR, yet TCRdb's version contains in-frame clones alone and is incomplete. Among 150,000 to 250,000 clones listed, approximately 91% were seen once. The source was peripheral blood, collected 28 days after the second AZD1222 dose. The source of these receptors is an adult who received the AZD1222 COVID-19 vaccine.

V usage is TRBV27 and J usage is TRBJ2-6, with D possibly matching TRBD2 (7 bases). From germline, CDR1 is MNHEY and CDR2 SMNVEV (reference sequence). Trimming took 2 bases from V and 4 from J, leaving 15 bases between them. The CDR3 has 17 amino acids. The CDR3 reads CASSLRGGQSGANVLTF. CDR3 bases: TGTGCCAGCAGTTTAAGGGGGGGCCAGTCCGGGGCCAACGTCCTGACTTTC. Drawing the rest from reference TRBV27 and TRBJ2-6, the complete variable domain is EAQVTQNPRYLITVTGKKLTVTCSQNMNHEYMSWYRQDPGLGLRQIYYSMNVEVTDKGDVPEGYKVSRKEKRNFPLILESPSPNQTSLYFCASSLRGGQSGANVLTFGAGSRLTVL.

The chain's CDR3 is CASSERIAEQYEQYF. CDR3 in DNA: TGCGCCAGCAGTGAGCGGATAGCGGAGCAATACGAGCAGTACTTC. The chain joins TRBV10-2 to TRBJ2-7; D is possibly TRBD2 (6 bases). CDR3 length equals 15 residues. V lost 2 bases, J lost 4 bases, and 15 bases lay in between. Germline CDR1 is WSHSY and CDR2 is SAAADI.

The chain has TRBV2 and TRBJ2-7, with a possible D match to TRBD1 (6 bases). The germline gives CDR1 SNHLY, CDR2 FYNNEI. The CDR3 covers 12 residues. Trimming removed 8 bases at V and 0 bases at J, with 8 bases between. CDR3 in amino acids: CASGDNSYEQYF. The CDR3 DNA reads as TGTGCCAGCGGGGACAACTCCTACGAGCAGTACTTC.

This chain uses TRBV7-3 with TRBJ2-2; D possibly uses TRBD1 or TRBD2 (6 bases each). Germline V gene sequence: CDR1 SGHTA, CDR2 FQGTGA. CDR3 length: 16 amino acids. The ends were cut back, 4 bases at V and 7 bases at J, with 19 bases in the middle. As DNA, the CDR3 is TGTGCCAGCAGCTACCAGGCGCCGGGGGCCGGCGGGGAGCTGTTTTTT. Amino acids: CASSYQAPGAGGELFF.

This chain joins TRBV6-5 and TRBJ1-3, with D unclear. V dropped 6 bases and J dropped 7 bases, with 7 bases sitting between them. The CDR3 consists of 11 residues. In germline, CDR1 is MNHEY, CDR2 SVGAGI. CDR3 sequence reads: CASRSYNTIYF. In nucleotides, the CDR3 is TGTGCCAGCAGATCATACAACACCATATATTTT.

The rearrangement links TRBV5-5 to TRBJ1-2; D uncertain. V was cut by 2 bases and J by 8 bases, with 19 bases left in between. Per the germline V gene, CDR1 is SGHKS and CDR2 is YYEKEE (reference sequence). This CDR3 spans 15 amino acids. The CDR3 spells CASSLGRSPGYGYTF. CDR3 sequence (DNA): TGTGCCAGCAGCTTAGGTAGAAGCCCTGGGTACGGCTACACCTTC.

The J gene is TRBJ1-1, the V gene TRBV10-3, with 8 nucleotides matching TRBD1. Looked up from germline, CDR1 is ENHRY and CDR2 is SYGVKD. The V and J ends lost 4 bases and 2 bases, in that order; junction bases with no gene match: 3. The CDR3 loop spans 14 amino acids. CDR3 protein: CAISAGGPNTEAFF. In DNA, the CDR3 is TGTGCCATCAGTGCAGGGGGCCCCAACACTGAAGCTTTCTTT.

A single count supports this clone. The chain recombines TRBV6-2 or TRBV6-3 with TRBJ2-7, with TRBD2 identical over 8 bases. Germline CDR1 MNHEY, CDR2 SVGEGT. The length of the CDR3 is 14 residues. Germline trimming cut 2 bases from V and 11 bases from J; bases unmatched to any gene: 11. The CDR3 loop reads CASSYRPGGRSEYF. DNA of the CDR3: TGTGCCAGCAGTTACCGTCCGGGAGGGCGTTCGGAGTACTTC.